Shown below are 31 T cell receptor beta chains from a single sample sequenced in a study of cytomegalovirus exposure and HLA in healthy donors. The PCR used 60 Vbeta and 13 Jbeta primers. The table came from immunoSEQ multiplex PCR; TCRdb's copy has only in-frame clones and leaves some out. The sample includes some 200,000 clones, about two thirds of them seen just once. Specimen: PBMCs. These TCRs come from a man aged 35 to 55 in good health and CMV-seropositive.

This clone was seen a handful of times. The chain is built from TRBV25-1 and TRBJ2-7; D is unclear. Trimming cost V 1 base and J 3 bases, with 13 bases left between them. Germline lookup yields CDR1 MGHDK and CDR2 SYGVNS. The length of the CDR3 is 15 residues. This CDR3 reads CASSEWSDNRYEQYF. CDR3 DNA sequence: TGTGCCAGCAGTGAATGGTCAGATAATCGCTACGAGCAGTACTTC.

V is TRBV5-1 and J is TRBJ1-2; TRBD1 matches at 9 bases. Germline CDR1 is SGHRS and CDR2 is YFSETQ. The trim removed 2 bases at V and 6 bases at J, leaving 11 bases unmatched. This CDR3 spans 16 amino acids. The CDR3 DNA is TGCGCCAGCAGCTTAAGTGTAGGGACAGGGTCAGATGGCTACACCTTC. This codes for CASSLSVGTGSDGYTF.

The chain uses TRBV5-4 and TRBJ2-5; 8 bases map to TRBD1. The J call may not be correct, given that the DNA end is closer to TRBJ2-7. In germline, CDR1 is SGHNT, CDR2 YYREEE (reference sequence). This CDR3 has 14 amino acids. The CDR3 reads CASSFQGAEYEQYF. CDR3 coding DNA: TGTGCCAGCAGCTTTCAGGGGGCAGAGTACGAGCAGTACTTC.

This clone is a singleton in its sample. CDR3 sequence (DNA): TGCGCCAGCAGCTTACAGGGAACCACTGAAGCTTTCTTT. This gives the protein CASSLQGTTEAFF. This sequence joins TRBV5-1 and TRBJ1-1, with D possibly matching TRBD1 (6 bases). The CDR3 extends over 13 amino acids. Germline CDR1 and CDR2: SGHRS and YFSETQ. The V gene lost 2 bases and the J gene lost 4 bases, with 9 bases spanning the gap.

This clone was observed a few times. The chain joins TRBV13 to TRBJ1-3; 8 positions agree with TRBD1. CDR3 length equals 16 residues. In germline, CDR1 is PRHDT, CDR2 FYEKMQ (reference sequence). Trimming took 5 bases from V and 2 from J; bases not matched to a gene: 8. The CDR3 sequence: CASSAQVRGPGNTIYF. CDR3 nucleotide sequence: TGTGCCAGCAGCGCACAAGTCAGGGGGCCTGGAAACACCATATATTTT.

V gene TRBV10-3 combines with J gene TRBJ1-1; possibly TRBD1 for D (6 bases). CDR1 and CDR2 (germline): ENHRY, SYGVKD. Trimming stripped 5 bases from V and 2 bases from J, with 12 bases between. The CDR3 loop spans 14 amino acids. Written as DNA, the CDR3 is TGTGCCATCAGTCGGGACACAATAAACACTGAAGCTTTCTTT. It translates to CAISRDTINTEAFF.

The chain employs TRBV6-5 and TRBJ2-2; D might be TRBD2 (6 bases). V lost 2 bases and J 3 bases, leaving 10 bases between the germline ends. This CDR3 spans 15 amino acids. Germline CDR1 and CDR2: MNHEY and SVGAGI. CDR3 sequence (DNA): TGTGCCAGCAGTTACATCTGGGAGGACACCGGGGAGCTGTTTTTT. Its translation: CASSYIWEDTGELFF.

On this clone: In the same sample, other DNA sequences code for this CDR3. The chain links TRBV27 to TRBJ2-7, with D maybe TRBD2 (6 bases). The length of the CDR3 is 14 residues. V was shortened by 6 bases and J by 5 bases, with 17 bases between the two germline ends. Looked up from germline, CDR1 is MNHEY and CDR2 is SMNVEV (reference sequence). The CDR3 coding sequence is TGTGCCAGCAGCCCCGTGGGAGGTGTACACGAGCAGTACTTC. As protein: CASSPVGGVHEQYF.

This clone showed up just a few times. The V call is TRBV19, the J call TRBJ1-5, with a possible D match to TRBD1 (5 bases). Germline V gene sequence: CDR1 LNHDA, CDR2 SQIVND (reference sequence). Trimming took off 5 bases at V and 7 bases at J, with 18 bases between the two ends. The CDR3 is made up of 15 amino acids. DNA of the CDR3: TGTGCCAGTAGTCCTGGGACTCTAGGCGGACAGCCCCAGCATTTT. It yields the protein CASSPGTLGGQPQHF.

The V gene is TRBV19, the J gene TRBJ1-2, with a weak D call TRBD1 (5 bases). Trimming left V 6 bases short and J 4 bases short, with 18 bases between. Looked up from germline, CDR1 is LNHDA and CDR2 is SQIVND (reference sequence). CDR3 length: 15 amino acids. CDR3 DNA sequence: TGTGCCAGTAGCCCTACCCAACAGGTGATCTATGGCTACACCTTC. This encodes CASSPTQQVIYGYTF.

The genes are TRBV5-4 and TRBJ2-7; TRBD1 matches at 8 bases. The ends lost 3 bases at V and 4 bases at J; junction bases unmatched: 6. Per germline, CDR1 SGHNT and CDR2 YYREEE (reference sequence). The CDR3 covers 14 residues. The CDR3 DNA sequence: TGTGCCAGCAGCTGGGGGGACAGGAATTACGAGCAGTACTTC. Translated, it gives CASSWGDRNYEQYF.

CDR3 loop: CASSEGQPSTDTQYF. The CDR3 DNA is TGTGCCAGCTCCGAGGGTCAGCCTAGCACAGATACGCAGTATTTT. The J gene is TRBJ2-3, the V gene TRBV18, with D maybe TRBD2 (5 bases). This CDR3 region has 15 residues. Germline assignment: CDR1 KGHSH and CDR2 LQKENI. Trimming left V 6 bases short and J 0 bases short, with 13 bases between.

In this sample, this clone turned up a few times. The chain employs TRBV27 and TRBJ1-6; 7 bases align to TRBD1. This CDR3 is built from 15 residues. CDR1 and CDR2 from the germline V gene are MNHEY and SMNVEV (reference sequence). The V gene end was trimmed by 1 base and the J gene end by 10 bases; junction bases not matched to a gene: 7. CDR3 sequence reads: CASSLYQGVSSPLHF. CDR3 nucleotide sequence: TGTGCCAGCAGTTTATATCAGGGGGTAAGCTCACCCCTCCACTTT.

CDR3 sequence: CASSLQQGLYEQYF. The CDR3 DNA sequence: TGTGCCAGCAGCTTACAACAGGGGCTTTACGAGCAGTACTTC. The V and J genes are TRBV7-2 and TRBJ2-7; 7 nucleotides agree with TRBD1. Germline V CDR1 and CDR2: SGHTA, FQGNSA. The CDR3 covers 14 residues. The J segment lost 4 bases and the V segment lost 2 bases, leaving 5 bases of the junction unmatched.

The rearrangement links TRBV2 to TRBJ2-2; 9 bases are shared with TRBD1. The CDR3 has 14 residues. CDR1 and CDR2 from the germline V gene are SNHLY and FYNNEI. The trim removed 7 bases at V and 4 bases at J, leaving 4 bases unmatched. The CDR3 sequence is CASTQGAGTGELFF. CDR3 sequence (DNA): TGTGCCAGCACACAGGGGGCCGGCACCGGGGAGCTGTTTTTT. Together with reference TRBV2 and TRBJ2-2, the CDR3 gives the full variable domain: EPEVTQTPSHQVTQMGQEVILRCVPISNHLYFYWYRQILGQKVEFLVSFYNNEISEKSEIFDDQFSVERPDGSNFTLKIRSTKLEDSAMYFCASTQGAGTGELFFGEGSRLTVL.

The chain couples TRBV18 to TRBJ1-2; possibly TRBD1 for D (5 bases). The CDR3 extends over 15 amino acids. CDR1 and CDR2 from the germline V gene are KGHSH and LQKENI. V was shortened by 3 bases and J by 4 bases, with 15 bases between the two germline ends. CDR3 nucleotides: TGTGCCAGCTCACCTTCGAGGACACCCTTCTATGGCTACACCTTC. It encodes CASSPSRTPFYGYTF. Complete variable domain (other parts from reference TRBV18 and TRBJ1-2): NAGVMQNPRHLVRRRGQEARLRCSPMKGHSHVYWYRQLPEEGLKFMVYLQKENIIDESGMPKERFSAEFPKEGPSILRIQQVVRGDSAAYFCASSPSRTPFYGYTFGSGTRLTVV.

The chain is built from TRBV12-5 and TRBJ1-5; 9 bases line up with TRBD1. The CDR3 loop spans 17 amino acids. The V gene end was trimmed by 4 bases and the J gene end by 1 base; junction bases not matched to a gene: 8. The germline V gene has CDR1 LGHNT and CDR2 FRNRAP. Written as DNA, the CDR3 is TGTGCTAGTGGTTCTTTCCCGGGACAGGGAAGCAATCAGCCCCAGCATTTT. Encoded protein: CASGSFPGQGSNQPQHF. The whole variable domain, remainder taken from reference TRBV12-5 and TRBJ1-5, is DARVTQTPRHKVTEMGQEVTMRCQPILGHNTVFWYRQTMMQGLELLAYFRNRAPLDDSGMPKDRFSAEMPDATLATLKIQPSEPRDSAVYFCASGSFPGQGSNQPQHFGDGTRLSIL.

The J gene is TRBJ2-1, the V gene TRBV4-1; D is uncertain. This CDR3 contains 13 residues. Germline loops: CDR1 MGHRA, CDR2 YSYEKL. V was trimmed by 0 bases and J by 8 bases, leaving 8 bases between them. The CDR3 coding sequence is TGCGCCAGCAGCCAAGATACAGTCTATGAGCAGTTCTTC. This codes for CASSQDTVYEQFF.

This clone was seen a few times. This sequence joins TRBV27 and TRBJ2-7, with a possible D match to TRBD1 (5 bases). V shed 6 bases and J shed 2 bases, with 5 bases lying between them. The CDR3 contains 11 residues. Germline CDR1 is MNHEY and CDR2 is SMNVEV (reference sequence). CDR3 in amino acids: CASRGAYEQYF. The CDR3 DNA follows: TGTGCCAGCAGAGGGGCCTACGAGCAGTACTTC.

The chain has TRBV5-6 and TRBJ1-1, with no clear D. CDR1 is SGHDT and CDR2 is YYEEEE in the germline V gene. This CDR3 comprises 12 residues. V lost 0 bases and J 4 bases, leaving 4 bases between the germline ends. CDR3 nucleotides: TGTGCCAGCAGCTTGGTATCCACTGAAGCTTTCTTT. It is translated as CASSLVSTEAFF.

This chain joins TRBV2 and TRBJ1-2; 8 nucleotides align to TRBD1. V lost 4 bases and J lost 7; bases outside the gene matches: 11. The CDR3 is made up of 15 amino acids. The germline CDR1 and CDR2 sequences are SNHLY and FYNNEI. The CDR3 nucleotides are TGTGCCAGCAGTGTTACCGTAACAGGGGGAGGTGGCTACACCTTC. Its translation: CASSVTVTGGGGYTF.

This clone came up once. The chain has TRBV2 and TRBJ1-5; 8 bases align to TRBD1. With V trimmed by 4 bases and J by 6 bases, 5 bases remained unmatched. The V gene's germline CDR1 is SNHLY and CDR2 FYNNEI. The CDR3 covers 14 residues. DNA of the CDR3: TGTGCCAGCAGTGTGGGCCAGGGGGCTCAGCCCCAGCATTTT. The encoded protein is CASSVGQGAQPQHF.

The V and J genes are TRBV7-2 and TRBJ1-2; D ambiguous. CDR1 is SGHTA, CDR2 FQGNSA, per germline. The CDR3 has 18 residues. The ends were cut back, 4 bases at V and 5 bases at J, with 26 bases in the middle. The CDR3 DNA follows: TGTGCCAGCAGCTACACCGTCGCTTTTCGCAGGTCGGGGTATGGCTACACCTTC. It codes for CASSYTVAFRRSGYGYTF.

There are a few counts of this clone. The V and J genes are TRBV9 and TRBJ1-2; TRBD1 matches at 11 bases. Per the germline V gene, CDR1 is SGDLS and CDR2 is YYNGEE. Trimming at V came to 0 bases and at J to 10 bases, leaving 5 bases not matched to a gene. This CDR3 contains 14 residues. The CDR3 DNA sequence: TGTGCCAGCAGCGTAGTCGGACAGGGGGCCACCTACACCTTC. Its protein product is CASSVVGQGATYTF.

This chain uses TRBV6-5 with TRBJ2-5; maybe TRBD1 (6 bases). Germline CDR1 is MNHEY and CDR2 is SVGAGI. V was cut by 2 bases and J by 3 bases, with 7 bases left in between. This CDR3 has 13 amino acids. CDR3 sequence reads: CASSYQGKETQYF. The CDR3, as DNA: TGTGCCAGCAGTTACCAGGGGAAAGAGACCCAGTACTTC.

The rearrangement uses TRBV6-1 and TRBJ2-5, with D tentatively TRBD2 (5 bases). Germline CDR1 reads MNHNS; CDR2 reads SASEGT. This CDR3 has 13 residues. Trimming took 2 bases from V and 7 from J, leaving 11 bases between them. The CDR3 DNA sequence: TGTGCCAGCAGTGAAAGCGGCATGGGGACCCAGTACTTC. Translation gives CASSESGMGTQYF.

The chain employs TRBV6-5 and TRBJ2-7; D might be TRBD2 (6 bases). Germline CDR1 reads MNHEY; CDR2 reads SVGAGI. V lost 2 bases, J lost 4 bases, and 9 bases lay in between. The CDR3 is made up of 13 amino acids. The CDR3 nucleotides read TGTGCCAGCAGTTACGTTGGGACTTACGAGCAGTACTTC. Its translation is CASSYVGTYEQYF.

This chain connects TRBV6-1 to TRBJ1-5; D is unclear. V was clipped by 3 bases and J by 7 bases, with 7 bases between them. The CDR3 consists of 12 residues. Germline CDR1 and CDR2: MNHNS and SASEGT. CDR3 nucleotides: TGTGCCAGCAGTGATGGCGGGCAGCCCCAGCATTTT. Amino acids: CASSDGGQPQHF.

V gene TRBV7-9 combines with J gene TRBJ1-1; 8 bases agree with TRBD1. The CDR3 contains 17 residues. Germline V CDR1 and CDR2: SEHNR, FQNEAQ (reference sequence). The V gene end was trimmed by 11 bases and the J gene end by 3 bases; junction bases not matched to a gene: 20. The chain's CDR3 is CAWGTGGPNNVDTEAFF. The CDR3 DNA follows: TGTGCCTGGGGGACAGGAGGACCGAATAATGTTGACACTGAAGCTTTCTTT. Combining the CDR3 with reference TRBV7-9 and TRBJ1-1 gives the whole variable domain DTGVSQNPRHKITKRGQNVTFRCDPISEHNRLYWYRQTLGQGPEFLTYFQNEAQLEKSRLLSDRFSAERPKGSFSTLEIQRTEQGDSAMYLCAWGTGGPNNVDTEAFFGQGTRLTVV.

The gene calls are TRBV5-4 and TRBJ2-1, with D maybe TRBD1 (6 bases). CDR3 length: 15 residues. Germline CDR1 reads SGHNT; CDR2 reads YYREEE (reference sequence). Trimming shortened V by 4 bases and J by 7 bases, and 18 bases separated the two germline ends. The CDR3: CASSPHGAGDNEQFF. For the CDR3, the DNA is TGTGCCAGCAGCCCGCACGGGGCAGGGGATAATGAGCAGTTCTTC. Full variable domain (outside the CDR3, taken from reference TRBV5-4 and TRBJ2-1): ETGVTQSPTHLIKTRGQQVTLRCSSQSGHNTVSWYQQALGQGPQFIFQYYREEENGRGNFPPRFSGLQFPNYSSELNVNALELDDSALYLCASSPHGAGDNEQFFGPGTRLTVL.

This clone appeared a few times. The V and J genes are TRBV6-5 and TRBJ1-2; weak D call: TRBD1 (5 bases). V shed 7 bases and J shed 3 bases, with 12 bases lying between them. Germline-derived CDR1 and CDR2 are MNHEY and SVGAGI. The CDR3 sequence is 13 residues long. The DNA of the CDR3 is TGTGCCAGCAAGCAGGGTATAGACTATGGCTACACCTTC. Residues: CASKQGIDYGYTF.